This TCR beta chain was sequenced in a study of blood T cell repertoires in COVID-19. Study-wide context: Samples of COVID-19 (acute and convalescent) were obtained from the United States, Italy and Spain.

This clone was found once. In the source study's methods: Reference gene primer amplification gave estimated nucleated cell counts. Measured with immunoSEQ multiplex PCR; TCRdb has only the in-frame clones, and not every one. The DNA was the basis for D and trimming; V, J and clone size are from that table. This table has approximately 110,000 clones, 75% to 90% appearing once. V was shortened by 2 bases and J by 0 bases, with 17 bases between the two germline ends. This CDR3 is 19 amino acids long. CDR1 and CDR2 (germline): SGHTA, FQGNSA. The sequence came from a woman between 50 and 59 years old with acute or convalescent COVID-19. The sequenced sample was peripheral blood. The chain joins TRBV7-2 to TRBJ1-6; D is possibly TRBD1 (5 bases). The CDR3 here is CASSLRGRGFSSYNSPLHF. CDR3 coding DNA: TGTGCCAGCAGCTTAAGGGGTAGGGGATTCAGCTCCTATAATTCACCCCTCCACTTT.